A single sample is the source of the 5 T cell receptor beta chains below, sequenced in a study of blood T cell repertoires in COVID-19. Assay: immunoSEQ multiplex PCR; the TCRdb copy retains only in-frame clones and omits some. The sample contains roughly 36,000 clones, over 75% of which appear only once. Sequencing was carried out using peripheral blood. These receptors were collected from a man between 60 and 75 years old with active COVID-19.

This clone appeared a few times. The chain recombines TRBV2 with TRBJ1-2; 9 bases are a match to TRBD1. V trimming: 10 bases; J trimming: 8 bases; junction bases outside the gene matches: 5. Germline V CDR1 and CDR2: SNHLY, FYNNEI. The CDR3 runs to 11 residues. The CDR3 DNA reads TGTGCCAAGGACAGGGGCGACGGCTACACCTTC. Protein sequence: CAKDRGDGYTF.

The chain carries TRBV5-6 and TRBJ1-1; maybe TRBD1 (5 bases). The germline CDR1 and CDR2 sequences are SGHDT and YYEEEE. CDR3 length: 13 residues. Trimming removed 6 bases at V and 7 bases at J, with 16 bases between. CDR3 region: CASTPGGLGEAFF. The CDR3 bases are TGTGCCAGCACCCCGGGGGGTTTGGGTGAAGCTTTCTTT.

The genes are TRBV11-2 and TRBJ2-3; TRBD2 might be the D (7 bases). Germline CDR1 and CDR2: SGHAT and FQNNGV. Trimming pared 8 bases from V and 9 bases from J, leaving 21 bases between. The CDR3 spans 14 residues. CDR3 nucleotide sequence: TGTGCCAGCGGATCGTCGGGGGGCCCGGGGACGCAGTATTTT. This gives the protein CASGSSGGPGTQYF.

The chain uses TRBV28 and TRBJ2-7, with TRBD1 identical over 12 bases. The V gene's germline CDR1 is MDHEN and CDR2 SYDVKM. This CDR3 region has 12 residues. Unmatched junction bases numbered 3, after V lost 8 bases and J lost 7 bases. CDR3 region: CASGDRGREQYF. The CDR3 DNA sequence: TGTGCCAGCGGGGACAGGGGGCGGGAGCAGTACTTC. Based on the CDR3 plus reference TRBV28 and TRBJ2-7, the full variable domain is DVKVTQSSRYLVKRTGEKVFLECVQDMDHENMFWYRQDPGLGLRLIYFSYDVKMKEKGDIPEGYSVSREKKERFSLILESASTNQTSMYLCASGDRGREQYFGPGTRLTVT.

The chain is built from TRBV6-5 and TRBJ2-1; 8 bases are a match to TRBD2. V was clipped by 4 bases and J by 0 bases; unmatched bases: 2. This CDR3 comprises 15 residues. The germline V gene has CDR1 MNHEY and CDR2 SVGAGI. CDR3 DNA: TGTGCCAGCAGTTCCGGGACTAGCTCCTACAATGAGCAGTTCTTC. It codes for CASSSGTSSYNEQFF.